A single sample is the source of the 27 T cell receptor beta chains below, sequenced in a study of blood T cell repertoires in COVID-19. Data came from immunoSEQ multiplex PCR; TCRdb stores just in-frame clones and leaves some out. Of about 220,000 clones in the sample, 80% to 90% were seen once. The sequenced sample consisted of PBMCs or T cells enriched from blood (not recorded which). The receptors were gathered from a woman aged 45-65 years with acute COVID-19.

This clone turned up a few times. The chain links TRBV27 to TRBJ1-5, with D possibly matching TRBD1 (6 bases). Germline CDR1 reads MNHEY; CDR2 reads SMNVEV (reference sequence). This CDR3 spans 16 amino acids. V lost 3 bases and J 2 bases, leaving 14 bases between the germline ends. CDR3 sequence (DNA): TGTGCCAGCAGTTTTCGTGCGGGGGCAGGCAATCAGCCCCAGCATTTT. Translating it yields CASSFRAGAGNQPQHF.

This chain connects TRBV5-1 to TRBJ2-7; TRBD1 matches 8 bases. This CDR3 comprises 17 residues. Germline V gives CDR1 SGHRS, CDR2 YFSETQ. Trimming at V came to 1 base and at J to 0 bases, leaving 9 bases not matched to a gene. The CDR3 loop is CASSLWRTGLSSYEQYF. In DNA form, the CDR3 reads TGCGCCAGCAGCTTGTGGCGGACAGGGTTGAGCTCCTACGAGCAGTACTTC. The full variable domain, in which reference TRBV5-1 and TRBJ2-7 provide the parts outside the CDR3, is KAGVTQTPRYLIKTRGQQVTLSCSPISGHRSVSWYQQTPGQGLQFLFEYFSETQRNKGNFPGRFSGRQFSNSRSEMNVSTLELGDSALYLCASSLWRTGLSSYEQYFGPGTRLTVT.

This clone has only a few counts. The V gene is TRBV2, the J gene TRBJ1-5; 11 positions match TRBD1. Germline values: CDR1 SNHLY, CDR2 FYNNEI. V lost 6 bases to trimming and J lost 5 bases; unmatched junction nucleotides: 6. This CDR3 is 15 amino acids long. The DNA for the CDR3 is TGTGCCAGCAGACCGGGACAGGGGGAGCATCAGCCCCAGCATTTT. The encoded protein is CASRPGQGEHQPQHF.

This clone was detected once. This chain links TRBV28 with TRBJ2-3; tentatively, D is TRBD1 (5 bases). The V end lost 6 bases, the J end lost 2 bases, and 12 bases lay between the germline ends. The CDR3 sequence is 14 residues long. CDR1 is MDHEN, CDR2 SYDVKM, per germline. CDR3 loop: CASRRQSYTDTQYF. The CDR3 nucleotides are TGTGCCAGCAGACGACAGAGTTACACAGATACGCAGTATTTT.

This chain joins TRBV28 and TRBJ1-1, with D possibly being TRBD1 (6 bases). The CDR3 consists of 13 residues. V lost 8 bases to trimming and J lost 0 bases, with 10 bases between them. Germline assignment: CDR1 MDHEN and CDR2 SYDVKM. For the CDR3, the DNA is TGTGCCAGCCTGACAGGTATGAACACTGAAGCTTTCTTT. Translation gives CASLTGMNTEAFF.

On this clone itself: The same CDR3 is also encoded by other DNA sequences in this sample. The chain employs TRBV28 and TRBJ2-7; 10 bases match TRBD2. CDR1 is MDHEN, CDR2 SYDVKM, per germline. Losses at the gene ends were 0 bases for V and 4 bases for J; bases not matched to a gene: 3. CDR3 length equals 15 residues. This CDR3 is CASSLWASGRYEQYF. The CDR3 coding sequence is TGTGCCAGCAGTTTATGGGCTAGCGGGAGATACGAGCAGTACTTC.

The chain combines TRBV7-2 with TRBJ2-7, with D tentatively TRBD2 (5 bases). Trimming pared 5 bases from V and 0 bases from J, leaving 14 bases between. The CDR3 extends over 15 amino acids. The germline V gene has CDR1 SGHTA and CDR2 FQGNSA. The CDR3 spells CASSLGSASSYEQYF. In nucleotides, the CDR3 is TGTGCCAGCAGCCTAGGTAGCGCCAGCTCCTACGAGCAGTACTTC.

The table lists this clone with a count of one. The J gene is TRBJ2-3, the V gene TRBV5-1; TRBD1 matches at 7 bases. Trimming removed 4 bases from V and 8 bases from J; junction bases left unmatched: 7. The CDR3 consists of 13 residues. The germline CDR1 and CDR2 sequences are SGHRS and YFSETQ. CDR3 coding DNA: TGCGCCAGCAGCCGCGAAGGGGGCCCTACGCAGTATTTT. Its protein product is CASSREGGPTQYF.

V gene TRBV27 combines with J gene TRBJ2-2; D unresolved. This CDR3 comprises 16 residues. V was pared by 3 bases and J by 0 bases, with 11 bases between. Germline lookup yields CDR1 MNHEY and CDR2 SMNVEV (reference sequence). The CDR3 coding sequence is TGTGCCAGCAGTTTCCCCCAGGCCGCGAACACCGGGGAGCTGTTTTTT. Translated, it gives CASSFPQAANTGELFF.

The J gene is TRBJ1-4, the V gene TRBV27; D unclear. CDR3 length equals 14 residues. Germline CDR1 MNHEY, CDR2 SMNVEV (reference sequence). The V and J ends lost 7 bases and 8 bases respectively, with 17 bases between them. CDR3 residues: CASTLLAGSEKLFF. The CDR3, as DNA: TGTGCCAGCACCCTCCTGGCGGGATCGGAAAAACTGTTTTTT.

The J gene is TRBJ2-2, the V gene TRBV7-2; 7 bases match TRBD2. Germline CDR1 is SGHTA and CDR2 is FQGNSA. V lost 1 base and J lost 1; bases outside the gene matches: 6. This CDR3 is 17 amino acids long. The CDR3 is CASSLVPAGQNTGELFF. The CDR3 nucleotides read TGTGCCAGCAGCTTAGTCCCAGCGGGGCAGAACACCGGGGAGCTGTTTTTT.

CDR3 sequence reads: CASSYARGEQYF. The CDR3 DNA sequence: TGTGCCAGCAGCTACGCGAGGGGGGAGCAGTACTTC. The chain uses TRBV3-1 (or the pseudogene TRBV3-2) and TRBJ2-7; D might be TRBD1 (6 bases). The germline V and J ends were trimmed by 5 bases and 7 bases, with 12 bases remaining between them. The CDR3 totals 12 residues. Germline CDR1 and CDR2: LGHDT and YNNKEL (reference sequence).

The chain uses TRBV7-2 and TRBJ2-2, with 8 positions matching TRBD1. The CDR3 sequence is 15 residues long. J gave up 0 bases and V 4 bases, and 1 base lay outside the gene matches. CDR1 is SGHTA and CDR2 is FQGNSA in the germline V gene. The CDR3 here is CASSSQGANTGELFF. In DNA form, the CDR3 reads TGTGCCAGCAGCTCACAGGGGGCGAACACCGGGGAGCTGTTTTTT.

This clone was counted once. The CDR3 reads CASSLELATGEQYF. CDR3 nucleotides: TGTGCCAGCAGCTTAGAACTAGCGACCGGAGAGCAGTACTTC. The rearrangement links TRBV7-9 to TRBJ2-7; 7 bases are shared with TRBD2. V shed 1 base, J shed 7 bases, and the junction held 7 bases outside the gene matches. The CDR3 runs 14 residues. In germline, CDR1 is SEHNR, CDR2 FQNEAQ (reference sequence). Looking up the rest from reference TRBV7-9 and TRBJ2-7 gives the full variable domain: DTGVSQNPRHKITKRGQNVTFRCDPISEHNRLYWYRQTLGQGPEFLTYFQNEAQLEKSRLLSDRFSAERPKGSFSTLEIQRTEQGDSAMYLCASSLELATGEQYFGPGTRLTVT.

This clone was recorded only once. CDR3 protein: CASSFSDGRANVLTF. CDR3 in DNA: TGTGCCAGCAGTTTTTCGGACGGGAGGGCCAACGTCCTGACTTTC. J is TRBJ2-6 and V is TRBV27; D may be TRBD2 (5 bases). Germline CDR1 and CDR2: MNHEY and SMNVEV (reference sequence). This CDR3 contains 15 residues. The V end was cut by 3 bases, the J end by 5 bases, with 11 bases between.

The genes are TRBV5-1 and TRBJ2-7, with D uncertain. V was trimmed by 0 bases and J by 4 bases, leaving 5 bases between them. Looked up from germline, CDR1 is SGHRS and CDR2 is YFSETQ. This CDR3 has 12 amino acids. This CDR3 reads CASSLASYEQYF. The CDR3 bases are TGCGCCAGCAGCTTGGCCAGTTACGAGCAGTACTTC.

This chain uses TRBV27 with TRBJ1-1; 9 nucleotides align to TRBD1. Germline CDR1 MNHEY, CDR2 SMNVEV (reference sequence). This CDR3 has 13 residues. V gave up 8 bases and J gave up 5 bases; unmatched junction bases: 6. The CDR3 loop is CASHGQGRTEAFF. The CDR3, as DNA: TGTGCCAGCCACGGACAGGGGAGAACTGAAGCTTTCTTT.

The J gene is TRBJ2-1, the V gene TRBV6-4, with TRBD1 as a possible D gene (6 bases). The CDR3 is 12 residues long. The V gene's germline CDR1 is MRHNA and CDR2 SNTAGT. V was clipped by 2 bases and J by 9 bases, with 8 bases between them. CDR3 region: CASSDGGGEQFF. The DNA for the CDR3 is TGTGCCAGCAGTGACGGGGGCGGTGAGCAGTTCTTC.

CDR3 sequence (DNA): TGTGCCAGCAGTCCGCAGGGGGACCCTGTCTACGAGCAGTACTTC. Translation: CASSPQGDPVYEQYF. The V gene is TRBV27, the J gene TRBJ2-7; 7 nucleotides line up with TRBD1. Germline V gives CDR1 MNHEY, CDR2 SMNVEV (reference sequence). CDR3 size: 15 residues. Trimming cost V 5 bases and J 3 bases; bases outside gene matches: 10.

The chain uses TRBV9 and TRBJ2-7; TRBD1 agrees at 7 bases. Germline trimming cut 3 bases from V and 6 bases from J; bases unmatched to any gene: 6. The CDR3 consists of 13 residues. Germline CDR1 reads SGDLS; CDR2 reads YYNGEE. CDR3 region: CASSGHRGSEQYF. In DNA, the CDR3 is TGTGCCAGCAGCGGGCACAGGGGTTCCGAGCAGTACTTC.

V and J are TRBV7-2 and TRBJ2-7; TRBD1 aligns across 7 bases. After removal of 5 bases from V and 0 bases from J, the junction contained 7 bases not matched to a gene. Germline-derived CDR1 and CDR2 are SGHTA and FQGNSA. This CDR3 is 15 amino acids long. The CDR3 sequence is CASSASGTDSYEQYF. CDR3 sequence (DNA): TGTGCCAGCAGCGCCTCCGGGACAGACTCCTACGAGCAGTACTTC. The variable domain in full, completed from reference TRBV7-2 and TRBJ2-7, reads GAGVSQSPSNKVTEKGKDVELRCDPISGHTALYWYRQSLGQGLEFLIYFQGNSAPDKSGLPSDRFSAERTGGSVSTLTIQRTQQEDSAVYLCASSASGTDSYEQYFGPGTRLTVT.

The rearrangement joins TRBV27 to TRBJ1-1; a weak D match, TRBD1 (5 bases). Germline lookup yields CDR1 MNHEY and CDR2 SMNVEV (reference sequence). Between the trimmed V and J ends, which lost 4 bases and 7 bases, there was a span of 16 bases. This CDR3 has 14 residues. The CDR3 loop reads CASSSPLGGVEAFF. The CDR3 DNA follows: TGTGCCAGCAGTTCCCCCTTGGGGGGGGTTGAAGCTTTCTTT.

The V call is TRBV10-1, the J call TRBJ2-3; D may be TRBD2 (6 bases). V gave up 6 bases and J gave up 4 bases, with 23 bases separating them. Germline assignment: CDR1 WNHNN and CDR2 SYGVQD (reference sequence). This CDR3 has 17 amino acids. DNA of the CDR3: TGCGCCAGCAGCTCACGCCAGACTAGTTTTTGCTCAGATACGCAGTATTTT. Its protein is CASSSRQTSFCSDTQYF.

The gene calls are TRBV27 and TRBJ2-6, with TRBD1 as a possible D gene (7 bases). The CDR3 sequence is 16 residues long. The germline V gene encodes CDR1 MNHEY and CDR2 SMNVEV (reference sequence). V was trimmed by 2 bases and J by 0 bases, leaving 8 bases between them. CDR3 region: CASSLQGGSGANVLTF. The CDR3 DNA sequence: TGTGCCAGCAGTTTACAGGGGGGCTCTGGGGCCAACGTCCTGACTTTC.

The V call is TRBV30, the J call TRBJ1-5; a weak D match, TRBD1 (6 bases). Deletions cut 5 bases from V and 6 bases from J, with 14 bases between. This CDR3 has 13 amino acids. Germline V CDR1 and CDR2: GTSNPN, SVGIG (reference sequence). The CDR3 nucleotides are TGTGCCTGGGGACACAGGGAGGGTCAGCCCCAGCATTTT. It is translated as CAWGHREGQPQHF.

The chain links TRBV3-1 (or the pseudogene TRBV3-2) to TRBJ2-3; 8 bases map to TRBD2. After removal of 4 bases from V and 0 bases from J, the junction contained 0 bases not matched to a gene. Per the germline V gene, CDR1 is LGHDT and CDR2 is YNNKEL (reference sequence). The CDR3 runs to 14 residues. CDR3 nucleotides: TGTGCCAGCAGCCCTAGCGGGAGCACAGATACGCAGTATTTT. Its protein product is CASSPSGSTDTQYF.

This clone has only one observation. V gene TRBV4-2 combines with J gene TRBJ1-6; 10 nucleotides agree with TRBD1. CDR3 size: 15 residues. Germline V lookup: CDR1 LGHNA, CDR2 YNFKEQ. V lost 0 bases to trimming and J lost 9 bases; unmatched junction nucleotides: 2. The DNA of the CDR3 is TGTGCCAGCAGCCAAGAGACAGGGGGCGCTTCACCCCTCCACTTT. It specifies CASSQETGGASPLHF.